A selection of T cell receptor beta chains follows, all from one sample in a study of molecular identifiers for immune sequencing clone quantification. TCRdb re-called the PCR reads through MiXCR, storing one row per CDR3 protein. The sample records about 86,000 distinct CDR3 sequences, roughly 25% being singletons. Material: naive CD8+ T cells from blood, with Jurkat cell RNA spiked in. These receptors were obtained from a human donor in good health. Some libraries in this study had Jurkat cell RNA spiked in. CDR3s include the opening cysteine and the closing phenylalanine or tryptophan. The D gene is left open where the match is weak. Clone size is stated in some rows and not others, as once, few, many or a class when expanded.

>TRBD1|16|TRBV9|TRBJ2-2|NA
CASSVAGQGNTGELFF
TGTGCCAGCAGCGTAGCAGGACAGGGGAACACCGGGGAGCTGTTTTTT
>NA|14|TRBV6-1|TRBJ2-7|NA
CASCRREGESEQYF
TGTGCCAGCTGCCGGCGGGAAGGAGAATCCGAGCAGTACTTC
>NA|14|TRBV12-3/TRBV12-4|TRBJ2-3|few
CASSWEEMADTQYF
TGTGCCAGCAGTTGGGAAGAAATGGCAGATACGCAGTATTTT
>NA|17|TRBV6-5|TRBJ2-5|many
CASSYHSPPEYQETQYF
TGTGCCAGCAGTTATCATTCCCCTCCCGAGTACCAAGAGACCCAGTACTTC
>TRBD2|16|TRBV9|TRBJ2-2|NA
CASSAEAGVDTGELFF
TGTGCCAGCAGCGCAGAGGCGGGAGTGGACACCGGGGAGCTGTTTTTT
>TRBD1|15|TRBV5-1|TRBJ2-1|many
CASREGQGPYNEQFF
TGCGCCAGCAGAGAGGGACAGGGGCCCTACAATGAGCAGTTCTTC
>NA|13|TRBV20-1|TRBJ2-7|few
CSATVTGTYEQYF
TGCAGTGCCACTGTGACAGGAACCTACGAGCAGTACTTC
>NA|15|TRBV28|TRBJ2-5|NA
CASSFAQGAKEPPYF
NA
>NA|14|TRBV2|TRBJ1-1|many
CASSDSGSRAEAFF
TGTGCCAGCAGTGATTCTGGGTCGCGGGCTGAAGCTTTCTTT
>NA|15|TRBV23-1|TRBJ2-7|few
CASSQSGQSSYEQYF
TGCGCCAGCAGTCAATCGGGGCAGTCCTCCTACGAGCAGTACTTC
>NA|15|TRBV2|TRBJ2-3|many
CASSVVPSGTDTQYF
TGTGCCAGCAGTGTAGTTCCCAGTGGCACAGATACGCAGTATTTT
>NA|12|TRBV4-2|TRBJ2-1|NA
CASSQHGDEQFF
TGTGCCAGCAGCCAACACGGGGATGAGCAGTTCTTC
>TRBD2|16|TRBV28|TRBJ2-7|many
CASSLGTSGRFYEQYF
TGTGCCAGCAGTTTGGGGACTAGCGGGAGGTTCTACGAGCAGTACTTC
>NA|13|TRBV14|TRBJ2-4|NA
CASSQGKIHIQYF
TGTGCCAGCAGCCAAGGGAAGATTCACATTCAGTACTTC